This TCR beta chain was recorded in a study of T cell repertoires in cytomegalovirus infection. Findings of the study overall: Carriage of CMV together with the relevant HLA was identifiable through cumulative public TCR beta family frequency. Clonotypes of TCR beta that were HLA-C-restricted and CMV-specific dominated the ex vivo response.

This CDR3 is 14 amino acids long. The germline V and J ends were trimmed by 4 bases and 0 bases, with 7 bases remaining between them. This clonotype was counted between two and nine times. Its target is not known. Using its own MiXCR run on the reads, TCRdb lists one record per CDR3 protein. The data contain 150,000 or so distinct CDR3 sequences, approximately 21% of them seen just once; the ten biggest clones take up more than 25%. This TCR was sampled from a human donor in good health (CMV status not recorded). Some clones in this sample may be carry-over from other donors' samples. The sample here was CD8+ T cells from cultured PBMCs, taken from culture after CMV antigen stimulation. The V call is TRBV12-3 or TRBV12-4, the J call TRBJ1-5; the D is unclear. CDR3 bases: TGTGCCAGCAGTTCGTTCGATAGCAATCAGCCCCAGCATTTT. It specifies CASSSFDSNQPQHF.